This T cell receptor (beta chain) stems from a study of shared clonotypes between healthy human individuals. Naive CD8 cells lacked CD45RO, underwent positive selection for CCR7 and left out terminally differentiated effector memory CD45RA+ cells. All of the donors resided in Nashville, Tennessee, and each was a Caucasian adult. As regards this clone: The antigen is undetermined.

General observations from the study: Some naive CD4 clonotypes, 5% to 5.5%, turned up in common across a handful of donors.

Clones were read by immunoSEQ multiplex PCR, and TCRdb kept only the in-frame ones, dropping some. The sample includes about 550,000 clones, nearly 97% of them seen just once. The V and J ends lost 6 bases and 10 bases respectively, with 13 bases between them. The V gene's germline CDR1 is DFQATT and CDR2 SNEGSKA (reference sequence). The CDR3 is 11 residues long. The specimen sequenced was naive CD8+ T cells sorted from blood. The rearrangement joins TRBV20-1 to TRBJ2-1, with a possible D match to TRBD1 (6 bases). This clonotype was obtained from a woman aged 25 to 45 in good health. The CDR3 region is CSATGPDEQFF. The CDR3 DNA follows: TGCAGTGCCACAGGGCCCGACGAGCAGTTCTTC.